This TCR beta chain was sequenced for a study of CD8+ T cells in alopecia areata. Whole-study context: Tofacitinib administration to treated patients was oral, at 5 to 10 mg twice daily.

V dropped 9 bases and J dropped 4; count of bases not matched to a gene: 9. The CDR3 runs to 15 residues. Per the germline V gene, CDR1 is MNHGY and CDR2 is SVAAGI. Alopecia areata patients had lesional scalp punch biopsies and peripheral blood taken from them. Extraction and reverse transcription of RNA yielded cDNA as the sequencing template. Assay used: immunoSEQ multiplex PCR; TCRdb lists only in-frame clones, some missing. The sample lists 150,000 or so clones, around 50% occurring once. The sample consisted of CD4+ T cells sorted from blood. The chain employs TRBV6-9 and TRBJ2-5; the match to TRBD1 covers 12 bases. The origin of this receptor is a human donor with alopecia areata. CDR3 nucleotide sequence: TGTGCCAGAACAAGTGGGACAGGGGGCTTAGAGACCCAGTACTTC. It encodes CARTSGTGGLETQYF.